The 14 T cell receptor beta chains listed next were all sequenced from one sample in a study of blood T cell repertoires in COVID-19. Profiling relied on immunoSEQ multiplex PCR, and the TCRdb table lists in-frame clones only, not all of them. This table holds fewer than 300,000 clones, over 70% found once. The specimen was peripheral blood. The receptors derive from an older man with acute or convalescent COVID-19.

The V and J genes are TRBV6-1 and TRBJ2-1; 7 bases map to TRBD2. In germline, CDR1 is MNHNS, CDR2 SASEGT. The CDR3 is 16 amino acids. The junction had 8 bases not matched to a gene; V was cut back by 1 base and J by 5 bases. DNA of the CDR3: TGTGCCAGCAGTGAAGAGGGGACTACCACCAACAATGAGCAGTTCTTC. Translated, it gives CASSEEGTTTNNEQFF.

In DNA form, the CDR3 reads TGTGCCAGCAGCGTTAGACAGGGTGACGGCTACACCTTC. Protein product: CASSVRQGDGYTF. V and J are TRBV5-6 and TRBJ1-2, with 7 bases that match TRBD1. The J segment lost 8 bases and the V segment lost 4 bases, leaving 8 bases of the junction unmatched. Germline-derived CDR1 and CDR2 are SGHDT and YYEEEE. The CDR3 runs 13 residues.

J is TRBJ2-3 and V is TRBV5-1; 8 nucleotides agree with TRBD1. This CDR3 is 14 amino acids long. V gave up 3 bases and J gave up 2 bases; unmatched junction bases: 2. CDR1 and CDR2 (germline): SGHRS, YFSETQ. The DNA of the CDR3 is TGCGCCAGCAGCTCGACAGGGGACACAGATACGCAGTATTTT. This translates into CASSSTGDTDTQYF.

This chain joins TRBV2 and TRBJ2-1; 7 nucleotides line up with TRBD2. J gave up 3 bases and V 6 bases, and 14 bases lay outside the gene matches. The CDR3 has 17 amino acids. Germline V lookup: CDR1 SNHLY, CDR2 FYNNEI. The CDR3 DNA follows: TGTGCCAGCAGGGATGGGACGGGGGGTAGCGGCTACAATGAGCAGTTCTTC. Its protein product is CASRDGTGGSGYNEQFF.

The chain links TRBV4-1 to TRBJ2-3, with D possibly TRBD2 on 7 matching bases. Germline CDR1 is MGHRA and CDR2 is YSYEKL. This CDR3 region has 15 residues. The V gene lost 2 bases and the J gene lost 6 bases, with 15 bases spanning the gap. In DNA form, the CDR3 reads TGCGCCAGCAGCCAACTCGGGGGGCGCTGGGATACGCAGTATTTT. This encodes CASSQLGGRWDTQYF.

This chain's CDR3 is CASSEAPGGGRSYNEQFF. In nucleotides, the CDR3 is TGTGCCAGCAGCGAGGCCCCGGGGGGCGGGCGGTCCTACAATGAGCAGTTCTTC. This chain joins TRBV9 and TRBJ2-1, with D perhaps matching TRBD2 (7 bases). V was clipped by 3 bases and J by 1 base, with 20 bases between them. CDR1 SGDLS and CDR2 YYNGEE come from the germline V gene. This CDR3 is built from 18 residues. The full variable domain, rest sourced from reference TRBV9 and TRBJ2-1, is DSGVTQTPKHLITATGQRVTLRCSPRSGDLSVYWYQQSLDQGLQFLIQYYNGEERAKGNILERFSAQQFPDLHSELNLSSLELGDSALYFCASSEAPGGGRSYNEQFFGPGTRLTVL.

CDR3 sequence (DNA): TGTGCCAGCAGTATTGACAGGCCTCGGGGAGACACCTTC. Protein product: CASSIDRPRGDTF. V usage is TRBV28 and J usage is TRBJ1-2; D may be TRBD1 (6 bases). Germline V gives CDR1 MDHEN, CDR2 SYDVKM. The ends were cut back, 5 bases at V and 12 bases at J, with 19 bases in the middle. CDR3 length: 13 amino acids.

This chain uses TRBV5-4 with TRBJ1-2; maybe TRBD1 (6 bases). The germline V gene encodes CDR1 SGHNT and CDR2 YYREEE (reference sequence). V lost 6 bases and J 8 bases, leaving 14 bases between the germline ends. The length of the CDR3 is 12 residues. CDR3 nucleotide sequence: TGTGCCAGCATCGGGGGGGGGCACGGCTACACCTTC. This sequence encodes CASIGGGHGYTF.

This clone has only a few counts. The chain employs TRBV19 and TRBJ2-1, with 7 bases identical to TRBD1. Unmatched junction bases numbered 9, after V lost 4 bases and J lost 9 bases. Germline-derived CDR1 and CDR2 are LNHDA and SQIVND (reference sequence). The CDR3 extends over 14 amino acids. This CDR3 reads CASSTSDRVGEQFF. The CDR3 DNA is TGTGCCAGTAGTACCTCCGACAGGGTGGGTGAGCAGTTCTTC.

J is TRBJ2-5 and V is TRBV30; no reliable D call. Germline V gene data show CDR1 as GTSNPN and CDR2 as SVGIG (reference sequence). The ends were cut back, 0 bases at V and 5 bases at J, with 10 bases in the middle. This CDR3 region has 13 residues. The DNA of the CDR3 is TGTGCCTGGAGTGTATCTAGTTTGGAGACCCAGTACTTC. Amino acid sequence: CAWSVSSLETQYF.

V and J are TRBV29-1 and TRBJ2-2, with D perhaps TRBD2 (6 bases). V was cut by 4 bases and J by 4 bases, with 13 bases left in between. Germline V gene lookup returns CDR1 SQVTM and CDR2 ANQGSEA. The CDR3 totals 14 residues. CDR3: CSVVGGTGTGELFF. The CDR3 DNA follows: TGCAGCGTTGTAGGCGGGACGGGCACCGGGGAGCTGTTTTTT.

The chain carries TRBV20-1 and TRBJ2-7, with D hard to call. Trimming shortened V by 5 bases and J by 4 bases, and 9 bases separated the two germline ends. CDR1 is DFQATT and CDR2 is SNEGSKA in the germline V gene (reference sequence). There are 11 residues in the CDR3. The DNA of the CDR3 is TGCAGTGCTGAAAGTGAGTACGAGCAGTACTTC. Translation: CSAESEYEQYF.

The chain employs TRBV9 and TRBJ1-4, with D possibly matching TRBD1 (5 bases). Trimming stripped 3 bases from V and 7 bases from J, with 16 bases between. This CDR3 spans 15 amino acids. CDR1 and CDR2 (germline): SGDLS, YYNGEE. The DNA of the CDR3 is TGTGCCAGCAGCGCCGGGGGGGTCTCTGGTGAAAAACTGTTTTTT. Translating it yields CASSAGGVSGEKLFF.

This chain joins TRBV10-3 and TRBJ1-5; D might be TRBD1 (5 bases). CDR1 ENHRY and CDR2 SYGVKD come from the germline V gene. V was trimmed by 0 bases and J by 5 bases, leaving 11 bases between them. There are 15 residues in the CDR3. In DNA, the CDR3 is TGTGCCATCAGTGAGTCAACACAAGGGGATCAGCCCCAGCATTTT. Translated: CAISESTQGDQPQHF.